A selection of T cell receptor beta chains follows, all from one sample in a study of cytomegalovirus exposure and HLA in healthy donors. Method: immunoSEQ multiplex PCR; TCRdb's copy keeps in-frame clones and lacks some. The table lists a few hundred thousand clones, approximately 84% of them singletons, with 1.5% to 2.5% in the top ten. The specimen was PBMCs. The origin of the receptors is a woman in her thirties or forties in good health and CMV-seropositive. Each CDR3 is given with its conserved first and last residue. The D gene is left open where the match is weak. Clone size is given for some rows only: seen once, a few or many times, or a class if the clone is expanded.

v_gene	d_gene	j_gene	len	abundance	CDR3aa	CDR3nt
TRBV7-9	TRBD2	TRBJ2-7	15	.	CASSLWPSGLYEQYF	TGTGCCAGCAGCTTATGGCCTAGCGGACTCTACGAGCAGTACTTC
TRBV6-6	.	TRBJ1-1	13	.	CASGAGANTEAFF	TGTGCCAGCGGGGCAGGTGCAAACACTGAAGCTTTCTTT
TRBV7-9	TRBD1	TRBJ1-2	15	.	CASSLGGQGNYGYTF	TGTGCCAGCAGCTTAGGGGGACAGGGAAACTATGGCTACACCTTC
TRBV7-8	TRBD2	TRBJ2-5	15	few	CASSLSSGRGETQYF	TGTGCCAGCAGCCTATCTAGCGGGAGGGGGGAGACCCAGTACTTC
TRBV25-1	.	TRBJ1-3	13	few	CASRQSSGNTIYF	TGTGCCAGCAGACAGAGCTCTGGAAACACCATATATTTT
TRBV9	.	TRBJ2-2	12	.	CASSPTTGELFF	TGTGCCAGCAGCCCTACCACCGGGGAGCTGTTTTTT
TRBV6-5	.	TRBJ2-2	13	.	CASRGQRIGELFF	TGTGCCAGCAGAGGACAGCGAATCGGGGAGCTGTTTTTT
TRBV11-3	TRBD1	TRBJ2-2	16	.	CASSETGLANTGELFF	TGTGCCAGCAGCGAGACAGGGCTCGCGAACACCGGGGAGCTGTTTTTT
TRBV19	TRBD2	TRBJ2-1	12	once	CASSGGGSEQFF	TGTGCCAGTAGCGGGGGGGGTAGTGAGCAGTTCTTC
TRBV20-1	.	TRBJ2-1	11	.	CSAPWGTSQFF	TGCAGTGCCCCATGGGGGACTTCACAGTTCTTC
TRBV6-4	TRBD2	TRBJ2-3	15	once	CASSDRASGSDTQYF	TGTGCCAGCAGTGACCGGGCTAGCGGGAGTGATACGCAGTATTTT
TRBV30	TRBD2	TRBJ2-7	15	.	CAWGLASNPSYEQYF	TGTGCCTGGGGACTAGCGTCTAACCCCTCCTACGAGCAGTACTTC
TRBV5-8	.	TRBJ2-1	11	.	CASSLGLRQFF	TGTGCCAGCAGCCTGGGACTCAGGCAGTTCTTC
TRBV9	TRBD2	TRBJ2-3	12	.	CASSYSGRARYF	TGTGCCAGCAGCTATAGCGGGAGAGCGCGGTATTTT
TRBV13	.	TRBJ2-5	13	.	CASSYRYQETQYF	TGTGCCAGCAGTTACCGGTACCAAGAGACCCAGTACTTC
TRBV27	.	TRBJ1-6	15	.	CASRIEGVYNSPLHF	TGTGCCAGCAGGATTGAGGGGGTCTATAATTCACCCCTCCACTTT
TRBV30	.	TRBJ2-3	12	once	CAWSVLSTAQYF	TGTGCCTGGAGTGTTTTGAGTACGGCGCAGTATTTT
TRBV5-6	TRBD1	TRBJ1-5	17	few	CASSLGTGVVGNQPQHF	TGTGCCAGCAGCCTCGGGACAGGGGTCGTGGGCAATCAGCCCCAGCATTTT
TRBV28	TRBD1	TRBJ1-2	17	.	CASSLRVVHRGSYGYTF	TGTGCCAGCAGTTTAAGGGTTGTCCACAGGGGTTCCTATGGCTACACCTTC
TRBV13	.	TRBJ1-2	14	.	CASISKGTLRGYTF	TGTGCCAGCATTTCGAAGGGGACTTTGCGCGGCTACACCTTC
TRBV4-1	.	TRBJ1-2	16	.	CASSHTSTGAGYGYTF	TGCGCCAGCAGCCACACCTCGACAGGAGCCGGCTATGGCTACACCTTC
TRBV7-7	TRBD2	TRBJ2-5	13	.	CASSLQREDTQYF	TGTGCTAGCAGCTTACAGCGGGAGGATACCCAGTACTTC
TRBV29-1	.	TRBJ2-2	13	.	CSGRDTSTGELFF	TGCAGCGGACGGGACACAAGCACCGGGGAGCTGTTTTTT
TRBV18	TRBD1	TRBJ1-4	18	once	CASSPAPWTGGRHEKLFF	TGTGCCAGCTCACCAGCCCCTTGGACAGGGGGCAGGCATGAAAAACTGTTTTTT
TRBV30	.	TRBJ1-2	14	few	CAWTAVRGNYGYTF	TGTGCCTGGACCGCAGTGAGGGGGAACTATGGCTACACCTTC
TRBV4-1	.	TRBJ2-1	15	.	CASSQAESSYNEQFF	TGCGCCAGCAGCCAAGCGGAGAGCTCCTACAATGAGCAGTTCTTC
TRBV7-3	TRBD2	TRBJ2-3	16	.	CASSPQLAGDTDTQYF	TGTGCCAGCAGCCCACAACTAGCGGGAGACACAGATACGCAGTATTTT
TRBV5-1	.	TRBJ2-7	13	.	CASSLTVTAEQYF	TGCGCCAGCAGCTTGACAGTGACGGCCGAGCAGTACTTC
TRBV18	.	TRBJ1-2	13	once	CASSQVPGEGYTF	TGTGCCAGCTCACAGGTTCCGGGGGAAGGCTACACCTTC
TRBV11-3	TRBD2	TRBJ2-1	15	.	CASSPGTSVVDEQFF	TGTGCCAGCAGCCCCGGGACTAGCGTTGTAGATGAGCAGTTCTTC
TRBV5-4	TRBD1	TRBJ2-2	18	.	CASSRPGQGAKVTGELFF	TGTGCCAGCAGCCGACCGGGACAGGGGGCGAAGGTCACCGGGGAGCTGTTTTTT